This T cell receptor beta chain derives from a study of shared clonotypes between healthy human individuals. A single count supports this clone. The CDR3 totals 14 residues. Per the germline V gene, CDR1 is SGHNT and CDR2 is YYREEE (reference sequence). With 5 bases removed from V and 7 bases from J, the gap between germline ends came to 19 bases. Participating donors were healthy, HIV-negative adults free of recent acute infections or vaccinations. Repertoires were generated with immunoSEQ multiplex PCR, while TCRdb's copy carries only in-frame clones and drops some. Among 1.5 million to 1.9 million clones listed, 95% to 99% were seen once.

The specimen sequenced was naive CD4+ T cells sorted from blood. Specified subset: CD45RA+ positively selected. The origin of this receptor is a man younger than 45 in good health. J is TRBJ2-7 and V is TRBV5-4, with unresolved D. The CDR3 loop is CASRFDWEAGEQYF. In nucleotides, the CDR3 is TGTGCCAGCAGGTTCGACTGGGAAGCTGGAGAGCAGTACTTC.